The rows below give T cell receptor beta chains drawn from one sample of a study of shared clonotypes between healthy human individuals. Repertoires were generated with immunoSEQ multiplex PCR, while TCRdb's copy carries only in-frame clones and drops some. This table has some 2,000,000 clones, 90% to 95% appearing once. The sample was naive CD4+ T cells sorted from blood. These receptors all come from a young man in good health. CDR3s include the opening cysteine and the closing phenylalanine or tryptophan. The size entry is marked missing in some rows and otherwise reads once, few, many or a size class.

>TRBV5-4|.|TRBJ1-4
CASSFNQIRLFF
>TRBV10-3|.|TRBJ1-5
CATSRGPGQPQHF
>TRBV6-1|.|TRBJ1-2
CASSGQVRYYGYTF
>TRBV6-5|.|TRBJ2-2
CASSPPGSPGELFF
>TRBV2|.|TRBJ1-4
CASSRTPSNEKLFF
>TRBV19|.|TRBJ2-3
CASSSGTRGTDTQYF
>TRBV5-6|.|TRBJ1-6
CASSWVGQGINSPLHF
>TRBV4-3|.|TRBJ1-1
CASSQEGQLNTEAFF
>TRBV12-5|.|TRBJ2-7
CASGLVPTIGTNSYEQYF
>TRBV19|.|TRBJ2-4
CASSLTTGLAKNIQYF
>TRBV4-1|.|TRBJ2-1
CASSQPDRGADNEQFF
>TRBV5-6|.|TRBJ2-5
CASSLVSGETQYF
>TRBV30|.|TRBJ2-2
CAWSVVRTYLAATTGELFF
>TRBV7-8|.|TRBJ2-7
CASSLGGGAYEQYF
>TRBV28|.|TRBJ1-2
CASSSSGFYGYTF
>TRBV2|.|TRBJ1-1
CASSGQGGGTEAFF
>TRBV2|.|TRBJ1-4
CASSEEGAANEKLFF
>TRBV18|.|TRBJ2-7
CASGGTSEPYEQYF
>TRBV27|.|TRBJ1-2
CASSSHPPWTANYGYTF
>TRBV19|.|TRBJ1-2
CASRSDRGRSGYTF
>TRBV5-6|.|TRBJ1-2
CASSLDRGLGYTF
>TRBV5-4|.|TRBJ2-3
CASSLPLAADTQYF
>TRBV4-3|.|TRBJ1-3
CASSQETGGGNTIYF
>TRBV27|once|TRBJ2-2
CASWGTDYTGELFF
>TRBV2|.|TRBJ2-1
CASRTQGNEQFF
>TRBV7-9|.|TRBJ2-5
CASSPHGVSAPQETQYF
>TRBV6-5|.|TRBJ1-2
CASSLQGLYGYTF
>TRBV29-1|.|TRBJ1-4
CSVVKGPNEKLFF
>TRBV9|.|TRBJ1-2
CASSVAGTSYGYTF
>TRBV2|.|TRBJ2-3
CASSRLADSTDTQYF
>TRBV4-2|.|TRBJ1-4
CASSQDVANSEKLFF
>TRBV2|.|TRBJ2-3
CASSGLAGGTDTQYF
>TRBV19|few|TRBJ1-5
CASRNRESNQPQHF
>TRBV18|.|TRBJ2-7
CASSPPASSYEQYF
>TRBV27|.|TRBJ1-1
CASSRRTGLSMNTEAFF
>TRBV23-1|.|TRBJ2-4
CASSKPRQGPGKNIQYF
>TRBV5-1|.|TRBJ1-1
CASSFGTAPMNTEAFF
>TRBV23-1|.|TRBJ1-2
CASSQSPQDRGANYGYTF
>TRBV9|.|TRBJ1-6
CASSVAGGGEYSPLHF
>TRBV28|.|TRBJ1-5
CANQGFGQPQHF
>TRBV2|.|TRBJ2-5
CASSESRTGWETQYF
>TRBV14|.|TRBJ2-7
CASSRGPSYEQYF
>TRBV5-1|once|TRBJ2-5
CASSLASVSNQETQYF
>TRBV4-2|.|TRBJ2-7
CASSQEQLGGWEQYF
>TRBV5-1|.|TRBJ1-4
CASSWEDREKLFF
>TRBV5-1|.|TRBJ2-5
CASSNPGGRETQYF
>TRBV2|.|TRBJ1-4
CASRSTGDATNEKLFF
>TRBV4-1|.|TRBJ2-7
CASSTRAAQYEQYF
>TRBV5-1|once|TRBJ1-3
CASRTDSGNTIYF
>TRBV10-3|.|TRBJ2-5
CAIRAGLGETQYF
>TRBV4-2|once|TRBJ2-1
CASSQDQNLYNNEQFF
>TRBV9|.|TRBJ2-2
CASSVGQGVELFF
>TRBV5-6|.|TRBJ1-4
CASSLAGGGNEKLFF